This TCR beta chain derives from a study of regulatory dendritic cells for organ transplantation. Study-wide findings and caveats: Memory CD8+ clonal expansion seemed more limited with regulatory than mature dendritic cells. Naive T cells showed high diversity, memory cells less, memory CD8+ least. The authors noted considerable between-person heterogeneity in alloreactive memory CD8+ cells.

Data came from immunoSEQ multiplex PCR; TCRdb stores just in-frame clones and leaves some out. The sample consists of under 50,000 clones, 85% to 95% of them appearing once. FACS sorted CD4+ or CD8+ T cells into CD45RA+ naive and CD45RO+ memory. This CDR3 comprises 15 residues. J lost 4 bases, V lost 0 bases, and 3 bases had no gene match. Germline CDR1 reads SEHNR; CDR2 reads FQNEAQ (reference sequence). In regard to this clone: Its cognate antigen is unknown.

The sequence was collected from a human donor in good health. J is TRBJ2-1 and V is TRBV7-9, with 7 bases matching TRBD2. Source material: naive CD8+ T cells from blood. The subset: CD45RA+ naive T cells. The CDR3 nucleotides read TGTGCCAGCAGCTTAGCGGCGGGACTATACAATGAGCAGTTCTTC. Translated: CASSLAAGLYNEQFF.